This T cell receptor (beta chain) was observed in a study of blood T cell repertoires in COVID-19. Study-level background: Specimens from acute and convalescent COVID-19 originated in the United States, Italy and Spain. T cells, B-cell-depleted T cells, or PBMCs supplied cDNA or gDNA.

Authors' analysis steps: Nucleated cell number was recorded as an estimate derived from reference gene primer amplification. This table comes from immunoSEQ multiplex PCR, and its TCRdb copy is limited to in-frame clones, with some not included. For V, J and clone size, that table is used; D and trimming come from the DNA. This repertoire shows some 260,000 clones, 70% to 90% found once; its top ten account for about 0.64%. The J segment lost 5 bases and the V segment lost 1 base, leaving 11 bases of the junction unmatched. The CDR3 is 17 amino acids. Germline CDR1 is MGHRA and CDR2 is YSYEKL. This TCR derives from a human donor in a cohort sampled during active COVID-19. The material sequenced was peripheral blood. The J gene is TRBJ1-2, the V gene TRBV4-1; 9 nucleotides line up with TRBD1. The CDR3 bases are TGCGCCAGCAGCCAAGGACTCCCGGGACAGGGTCAGTATGGCTACACCTTC. This sequence encodes CASSQGLPGQGQYGYTF.